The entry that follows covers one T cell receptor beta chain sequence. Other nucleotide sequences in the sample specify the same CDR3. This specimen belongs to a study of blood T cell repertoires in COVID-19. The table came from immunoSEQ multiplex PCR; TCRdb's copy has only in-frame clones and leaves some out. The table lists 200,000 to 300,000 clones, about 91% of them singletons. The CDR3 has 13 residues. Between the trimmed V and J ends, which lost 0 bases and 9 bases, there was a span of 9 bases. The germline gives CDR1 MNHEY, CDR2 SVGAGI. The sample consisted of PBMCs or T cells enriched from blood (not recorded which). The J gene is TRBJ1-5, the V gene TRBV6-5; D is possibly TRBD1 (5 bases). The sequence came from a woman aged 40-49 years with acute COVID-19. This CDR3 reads CASSYSTGGPQHF. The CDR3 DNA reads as TGTGCCAGCAGTTACTCGACGGGGGGGCCCCAGCATTTT.